The sequence of this T cell receptor (beta chain) was determined in a study of cytomegalovirus exposure and HLA in healthy donors. The study, taken as a whole, reports: Earlier analysis looked at TCR beta V segments, and most were productive about 87% or about 30% of the time. A link between a missense DCLRE1C variant and TCR beta V- and J-gene trimming emerged from a later analysis. In a later analysis, the majority of CMV-associated beta chains seemingly showed HLA restriction.

On this clone: Its antigen is as yet unknown.

A multiplex PCR was run with 60 Vbeta primers and 13 Jbeta primers. The repertoire was sequenced with immunoSEQ multiplex PCR; TCRdb's copy has only in-frame clones and lacks some. In the table there are 150,000 to 200,000 clones, about 9% of which are singletons. CDR3 length: 11 amino acids. Trimming left V 7 bases short and J 3 bases short, with 6 bases between. In germline, CDR1 is LNHDA, CDR2 SQIVND (reference sequence). This TCR was sampled from a woman aged 25 to 39 in good health and CMV-seropositive. V is TRBV19 and J is TRBJ1-1; the D is unclear. Material for sequencing was PBMCs. The CDR3 region is CASTGYTEAFF. DNA of the CDR3: TGTGCCAGTACGGGTTACACTGAAGCTTTCTTT.